The sequence of this T cell receptor beta chain was determined in a study of shared clonotypes between healthy human individuals. Notes on the study in general: It was only blood that was sampled, and tissue repertoires likely differ. A handful of donors showed sharing of 4.5% to 5% of naive CD4 clonotypes. What limited the represented genetic and exposure-history diversity was the small number of donors.

A remark on this clone: No antigen is known for it.

The protocol was immunoSEQ multiplex PCR, while the TCRdb copy is restricted to in-frame clones and leaves out a portion. The table includes about 1 million clones, under 80% detected once. This receptor was identified in a man aged 18 to 35 in good health. What was sequenced was memory CD4+ T cells sorted from blood. Subset given: CD45RA-negative fraction.

CDR3 protein: CASSPTGTPNTGELFF. The CDR3 DNA reads TGTGCCAGCAGCCCAACGGGGACACCGAACACCGGGGAGCTGTTTTTT. This chain connects TRBV9 to TRBJ2-2; tentative D call: TRBD1 (6 bases). Trimming shortened V by 4 bases and J by 0 bases, and 13 bases separated the two germline ends. This CDR3 contains 16 residues. Per germline, CDR1 SGDLS and CDR2 YYNGEE.